These 26 T cell receptor beta chains share one sample of origin, sequenced in a study of T-cell memory formation after mild COVID-19. TCRdb reprocessed the 5' RACE reads with MiXCR, giving one entry per CDR3 protein. The profile covers 450,000 to 650,000 distinct CDR3 sequences, with about a fifth appearing a single time and under 8.5% taken by the ten largest. Sequences were obtained from PBMCs or a T cell subset sorted from them (not recorded which). These receptors all come from an adult woman who had mild COVID-19 (a few samples of this study predate the infection). Cell type and time point are not known.

This clonotype was found a few times. The V call is TRBV20-1, the J call TRBJ1-2; TRBD1 might be the D (6 bases). V was shortened by 6 bases and J by 8 bases, with 19 bases between the two germline ends. There are 13 residues in the CDR3. The germline V gene has CDR1 DFQATT and CDR2 SNEGSKA (reference sequence). The CDR3 spells CSAQQGISAGYTF. The CDR3 coding sequence is TGCAGTGCCCAACAGGGCATTAGTGCGGGCTACACCTTC.

The chain has TRBV6-1 and TRBJ1-2; 8 nucleotides align to TRBD1. Per germline, CDR1 MNHNS and CDR2 SASEGT. Losses at the gene ends were 6 bases for V and 6 bases for J; bases not matched to a gene: 9. The CDR3 length is 14 residues. CDR3 in amino acids: CASRTLGQGNGYTF. The CDR3 DNA sequence: TGTGCCAGCAGGACACTCGGACAGGGAAATGGCTACACCTTC.

This clonotype was picked up many times. The CDR3 loop reads CASSDGQGRSEAFF. The CDR3 region has the DNA TGTGCCAGCAGCGACGGACAGGGTAGGTCTGAAGCTTTCTTT. The V and J genes are TRBV3-1 and TRBJ1-1, with 8 bases that match TRBD1. The CDR3 consists of 14 residues. V was clipped by 5 bases and J by 6 bases; unmatched bases: 8. Germline assignment: CDR1 LGHDT and CDR2 YNNKEL (reference sequence).

The chain has TRBV27 and TRBJ2-7, with D unclear. Germline-derived CDR1 and CDR2 are MNHEY and SMNVEV (reference sequence). Deletions cut 5 bases from V and 2 bases from J, with 22 bases between. The CDR3 totals 17 residues. The CDR3 is CASSPLSGKHTTYEQYF. The CDR3 region has the DNA TGTGCCAGCAGTCCTCTTTCTGGCAAACATACTACCTACGAGCAGTACTTC.

The chain recombines TRBV7-9 with TRBJ2-1; TRBD2 is a possible D gene (6 bases). Trimming left V 3 bases short and J 4 bases short, with 13 bases between. Germline values: CDR1 SEHNR, CDR2 FQNEAQ (reference sequence). This CDR3 comprises 15 residues. The CDR3 bases are TGTGCCAGCAGCTTTGGCGGGGCAGGTTACAATGAGCAGTTCTTC. It codes for CASSFGGAGYNEQFF.

The genes are TRBV20-1 and TRBJ2-1; 14 nucleotides align to TRBD2. Germline V gives CDR1 DFQATT, CDR2 SNEGSKA (reference sequence). With V trimmed by 1 base and J by 5 bases, 4 bases remained unmatched. This CDR3 contains 16 residues. The DNA for the CDR3 is TGCAGTGCTAGAGGTGGACTAGCGGGGGGTAACAATGAGCAGTTCTTC. Its protein is CSARGGLAGGNNEQFF.

V is TRBV11-2 and J is TRBJ2-7; D is unclear. The ends were cut back, 3 bases at V and 4 bases at J, with 10 bases in the middle. CDR3 length equals 13 residues. CDR1 is SGHAT and CDR2 is FQNNGV in the germline V gene. CDR3 DNA sequence: TGTGCCAGCAGCTTCGTGACACAATACGAGCAGTACTTC. It is translated as CASSFVTQYEQYF.

The chain's CDR3 is CASSPRSDRGYYGYTF. CDR3 DNA sequence: TGTGCCAGCAGCCCGCGGTCGGACAGGGGATACTATGGCTACACCTTC. This chain joins TRBV7-2 and TRBJ1-2; 9 bases map to TRBD1. Losses at the gene ends were 5 bases for V and 3 bases for J; bases not matched to a gene: 10. Germline V gene sequence: CDR1 SGHTA, CDR2 FQGNSA. CDR3 length equals 16 residues. The entire variable domain, with the rest obtained from reference TRBV7-2 and TRBJ1-2, is as follows: GAGVSQSPSNKVTEKGKDVELRCDPISGHTALYWYRQSLGQGLEFLIYFQGNSAPDKSGLPSDRFSAERTGGSVSTLTIQRTQQEDSAVYLCASSPRSDRGYYGYTFGSGTRLTVV.

The chain combines TRBV7-9 with TRBJ1-1; D not resolved. Germline lookup yields CDR1 SEHNR and CDR2 FQNEAQ (reference sequence). CDR3 length: 14 amino acids. Between the trimmed V and J ends, which lost 1 base and 4 bases, there was a span of 10 bases. The CDR3 DNA is TGTGCCAGCAGCTTAGTCGCTGGAATCACTGAAGCTTTCTTT. Its translation is CASSLVAGITEAFF.

V and J are TRBV4-2 and TRBJ1-6; the match to TRBD1 covers 9 bases. V lost 4 bases and J lost 7; bases outside the gene matches: 8. The CDR3 totals 16 residues. The V gene's germline CDR1 is LGHNA and CDR2 YNFKEQ. The CDR3 here is CASSPRTGVRNSPLHF. The CDR3, as DNA: TGTGCCAGCAGCCCCAGGACAGGGGTTCGGAATTCACCCCTCCACTTT.

The V gene is TRBV7-9, the J gene TRBJ2-4; 8 positions agree with TRBD1. V shed 3 bases and J 4 bases; nucleotides not matched to a gene: 11. From germline, CDR1 is SEHNR and CDR2 FQNEAQ (reference sequence). The CDR3 is 17 residues long. CDR3 in amino acids: CASSFGSADREKNIQYF. The CDR3, as DNA: TGTGCCAGCAGCTTTGGAAGCGCGGACAGGGAGAAAAACATTCAGTACTTC.

This clonotype was picked up a small number of times. V usage is TRBV10-3 and J usage is TRBJ1-2; 8 nucleotides agree with TRBD1. This CDR3 has 14 residues. Per germline, CDR1 ENHRY and CDR2 SYGVKD. Germline trimming cut 0 bases from V and 4 bases from J; bases unmatched to any gene: 1. Here the CDR3 reads CAISESTGAYGYTF. In DNA form, the CDR3 reads TGTGCCATCAGTGAGTCGACAGGGGCCTATGGCTACACCTTC.

V is TRBV6-5 and J is TRBJ1-2; D possibly corresponds to TRBD1 (5 bases). Germline CDR1 is MNHEY and CDR2 is SVGAGI. Between the trimmed V and J ends, which lost 4 bases and 8 bases, there was a span of 20 bases. The CDR3 totals 15 residues. In DNA form, the CDR3 reads TGTGCCAGCAGTTCCCGTTCGCAGGGCCTCAGCGGCTACACCTTC. Its translation is CASSSRSQGLSGYTF.

The V and J genes are TRBV4-1 and TRBJ2-7; D remains ambiguous. The ends were cut back, 1 base at V and 4 bases at J, with 8 bases in the middle. In germline, CDR1 is MGHRA, CDR2 YSYEKL. This CDR3 has 13 residues. The CDR3 DNA sequence: TGCGCCAGCAGCCAAGGGACGGTTTACGAGCAGTACTTC. It encodes CASSQGTVYEQYF.

The chain couples TRBV2 to TRBJ2-1; a possible D gene is TRBD1 (5 bases). This CDR3 comprises 14 residues. Germline CDR1 is SNHLY and CDR2 is FYNNEI. The V end lost 9 bases, the J end lost 5 bases, and 17 bases lay between the germline ends. This CDR3 reads CASPQGRPNNEQFF. In DNA, the CDR3 is TGTGCCAGTCCTCAGGGCAGGCCCAACAATGAGCAGTTCTTC.

The rearrangement joins TRBV7-2 to TRBJ2-5; 7 nucleotides line up with TRBD2. Germline values: CDR1 SGHTA, CDR2 FQGNSA. The trim removed 2 bases at V and 4 bases at J, leaving 4 bases unmatched. The CDR3 spans 14 residues. The DNA for the CDR3 is TGTGCCAGCAGCTTAAATAGCGGGTCAGAGACCCAGTACTTC. Translated, it gives CASSLNSGSETQYF.

The genes are TRBV9 and TRBJ1-3; D unclear. Between the trimmed V and J ends, which lost 2 bases and 0 bases, there was a span of 12 bases. CDR3 length: 16 residues. From germline, CDR1 is SGDLS and CDR2 YYNGEE. The CDR3: CASSVGNSVSGNTIYF. The CDR3 nucleotides read TGTGCCAGCAGCGTGGGGAACAGCGTCTCTGGAAACACCATATATTTT.

J is TRBJ2-3 and V is TRBV11-3; D tentatively fits TRBD1 or TRBD2 (5 bases each). V was clipped by 5 bases and J by 6 bases, with 9 bases between them. The CDR3 length is 12 residues. Germline CDR1 reads SGHNT; CDR2 reads YENEEA. The CDR3 loop is CASSQGEDTQYF. DNA of the CDR3: TGTGCCAGCAGCCAGGGAGAGGATACGCAGTATTTT.

V and J are TRBV24-1 and TRBJ1-1, with 8 bases identical to TRBD1. CDR1 is KGHDR, CDR2 SFDVKD, per germline. The trim removed 4 bases at V and 10 bases at J, leaving 7 bases unmatched. The CDR3 sequence is 13 residues long. CDR3 sequence (DNA): TGTGCCACCAGTGACTCCCCGGGGACAGGAGCTTTCTTT. This codes for CATSDSPGTGAFF.

This clonotype was counted only a few times. The rearrangement links TRBV7-8 to TRBJ2-5; no definite D call. Germline lookup yields CDR1 SGHVS and CDR2 FQNEAQ. The CDR3 runs to 15 residues. V shed 5 bases and J shed 1 base, with 14 bases lying between them. CDR3 sequence reads: CASSELTVLQETQYF. The CDR3 DNA reads as TGTGCCAGCAGCGAGCTGACGGTACTCCAAGAGACCCAGTACTTC.

J is TRBJ2-1 and V is TRBV4-2; 8 nucleotides line up with TRBD2. This CDR3 has 17 residues. V shed 5 bases and J 2 bases; nucleotides not matched to a gene: 11. Germline lookup yields CDR1 LGHNA and CDR2 YNFKEQ. Written as DNA, the CDR3 is TGTGCCAGCAGCTTCACCCGAGCGGGAGTCCCCTACAATGAGCAGTTCTTC. It yields the protein CASSFTRAGVPYNEQFF.

The table lists this clonotype with a few counts. The chain couples TRBV2 to TRBJ1-2; D gene unclear. Germline V gene data show CDR1 as SNHLY and CDR2 as FYNNEI. Trimming cost V 6 bases and J 2 bases, with 13 bases left between them. This CDR3 contains 14 residues. The CDR3 coding sequence is TGTGCCAGCAGGGGCCCTACCACCAACTATGGCTACACCTTC. Translated: CASRGPTTNYGYTF.

The rearrangement links TRBV21-1 to TRBJ2-7. TRBV21-1 is labeled a pseudogene. This CDR3 has 13 residues. Written as DNA, the CDR3 is TGTGCCAGCAGCATTTCCAGCTCCTACGAGCAGTACTTC. Translating it yields CASSISSSYEQYF.

This chain uses TRBV12-3 or TRBV12-4 with TRBJ1-6; TRBD1 aligns across 11 bases. The CDR3 length is 14 residues. After removal of 5 bases from V and 10 bases from J, the junction contained 4 bases not matched to a gene. The CDR3 DNA reads as TGTGCCAGCAGTCCGGGACAGGGGGAATCACCCCTCCACTTT. Translating gives CASSPGQGESPLHF.

The chain has TRBV12-3 or TRBV12-4 and TRBJ1-6; a weak D match, TRBD1 (6 bases). The CDR3 runs 14 residues. Trimming took 7 bases from V and 9 from J, leaving 16 bases between them. Here the CDR3 reads CASTQGTDGSPLHF. The CDR3 DNA sequence: TGTGCCAGCACCCAGGGGACCGATGGTTCACCCCTCCACTTT.

This clonotype was counted between two and nine times. The J gene is TRBJ2-7, the V gene TRBV29-1; D is uncertain. This CDR3 spans 8 amino acids. The V gene lost 7 bases and the J gene lost 2 bases, with 0 bases spanning the gap. Germline-derived CDR1 and CDR2 are SQVTM and ANQGSEA. CDR3 in amino acids: CSAYEQYF. The CDR3 nucleotides read TGCAGCGCCTACGAGCAGTACTTC.